The 9 T cell receptor beta chains below all came from one sample that was sequenced in a study of blood T cell repertoires in COVID-19. The assay was immunoSEQ multiplex PCR, and TCRdb's table has in-frame clones only and misses some. This sample has about 220,000 clones, with approximately 81% found just once. Sequencing was carried out using peripheral blood. These receptors were collected from a man aged 25 to 40 with active or convalescent COVID-19.

With respect to this clone: Other DNA sequences in this sample translate to the same CDR3. The chain employs TRBV5-1 and TRBJ2-7, with TRBD1 matching 8 bases. The CDR3 sequence is 14 residues long. The J segment lost 0 bases and the V segment lost 3 bases, leaving 2 bases of the junction unmatched. CDR1 and CDR2 from the germline V gene are SGHRS and YFSETQ. In DNA, the CDR3 is TGCGCCAGCAGCTCTGGACAGGGCTCCTACGAGCAGTACTTC. The encoded protein is CASSSGQGSYEQYF.

The chain combines TRBV7-2 with TRBJ1-4; 9 positions agree with TRBD1. V lost 5 bases and J lost 8; bases outside the gene matches: 3. The CDR3 contains 13 residues. Germline V CDR1 and CDR2: SGHTA, FQGNSA. The CDR3 protein is CASSRDRAEKLFF. The DNA of the CDR3 is TGTGCCAGCAGCCGGGACAGGGCCGAAAAACTGTTTTTT. Full variable domain (remainder filled in from reference TRBV7-2 and TRBJ1-4): GAGVSQSPSNKVTEKGKDVELRCDPISGHTALYWYRQSLGQGLEFLIYFQGNSAPDKSGLPSDRFSAERTGGSVSTLTIQRTQQEDSAVYLCASSRDRAEKLFFGSGTQLSVL.

This sequence joins TRBV4-1 and TRBJ2-1; D is unclear. Looked up from germline, CDR1 is MGHRA and CDR2 is YSYEKL. The V and J ends lost 0 bases and 3 bases respectively, with 6 bases between them. The CDR3 spans 14 residues. The CDR3 region has the DNA TGCGCCAGCAGCCAAGACGTCTACTACAATGAGCAGTTCTTC. Its protein is CASSQDVYYNEQFF.

Note on this clone: The sample has other DNA sequences that encode this CDR3 too. The chain joins TRBV5-1 to TRBJ2-7; D possibly corresponds to TRBD1 (6 bases). CDR3 length: 13 amino acids. Trimming removed 1 base at V and 2 bases at J, with 7 bases between. Germline CDR1 is SGHRS and CDR2 is YFSETQ. CDR3 residues: CASSLTGTYEQYF. CDR3 in DNA: TGCGCCAGCAGCTTGACAGGGACCTACGAGCAGTACTTC.

The gene calls are TRBV11-3 and TRBJ2-2, with TRBD1 matching 11 bases. CDR1 and CDR2 from the germline V gene are SGHNT and YENEEA. CDR3 size: 18 residues. V trimming: 4 bases; J trimming: 6 bases; junction bases outside the gene matches: 13. The CDR3 DNA reads TGTGCCAGCAGCTCGAACAGGGGACAGGGGGGGAGCGCCGGGGAGCTGTTTTTT. This sequence encodes CASSSNRGQGGSAGELFF. Together with reference TRBV11-3 and TRBJ2-2, the CDR3 gives the full variable domain: EAGVVQSPRYKIIEKKQPVAFWCNPISGHNTLYWYLQNLGQGPELLIRYENEEAVDDSQLPKDRFSAERLKGVDSTLKIQPAELGDSAVYLCASSSNRGQGGSAGELFFGEGSRLTVL.

This clone came up a few times. This rearrangement joins TRBV19 to TRBJ2-6; maybe TRBD1 (6 bases). V was shortened by 7 bases and J by 3 bases, with 10 bases between the two germline ends. The CDR3 consists of 14 residues. Germline lookup yields CDR1 LNHDA and CDR2 SQIVND (reference sequence). CDR3 nucleotides: TGTGCCAGTACCGAGGGACATGGGGCCAACGTCCTGACTTTC. Protein sequence: CASTEGHGANVLTF.

The gene calls are TRBV5-1 and TRBJ2-7, with 14 bases matching TRBD2. The ends lost 4 bases at V and 7 bases at J; junction bases unmatched: 10. The CDR3 loop spans 16 amino acids. CDR1 and CDR2 from the germline V gene are SGHRS and YFSETQ. CDR3 in DNA: TGCGCCAGCAGCAGGGGACTAGCGGGGGAGGTTGGAGAGCAGTACTTC. It encodes CASSRGLAGEVGEQYF.

This clone was found a few times. This sequence joins TRBV12-3 or TRBV12-4 and TRBJ2-7, with TRBD1 matching 7 bases. V trimming: 6 bases; J trimming: 2 bases; junction bases outside the gene matches: 4. This CDR3 is 13 amino acids long. The CDR3 loop reads CASRPTGTYEQYF. The CDR3 DNA sequence: TGTGCCAGCAGGCCGACAGGGACCTACGAGCAGTACTTC.

This sequence joins TRBV13 and TRBJ1-2, with 7 bases identical to TRBD1. V was clipped by 4 bases and J by 6 bases; unmatched bases: 8. Germline CDR1 is PRHDT and CDR2 is FYEKMQ (reference sequence). This CDR3 contains 14 residues. CDR3 region: CASSSTGEVNGYTF. Written as DNA, the CDR3 is TGTGCCAGCAGCTCCACAGGGGAAGTAAATGGCTACACCTTC.